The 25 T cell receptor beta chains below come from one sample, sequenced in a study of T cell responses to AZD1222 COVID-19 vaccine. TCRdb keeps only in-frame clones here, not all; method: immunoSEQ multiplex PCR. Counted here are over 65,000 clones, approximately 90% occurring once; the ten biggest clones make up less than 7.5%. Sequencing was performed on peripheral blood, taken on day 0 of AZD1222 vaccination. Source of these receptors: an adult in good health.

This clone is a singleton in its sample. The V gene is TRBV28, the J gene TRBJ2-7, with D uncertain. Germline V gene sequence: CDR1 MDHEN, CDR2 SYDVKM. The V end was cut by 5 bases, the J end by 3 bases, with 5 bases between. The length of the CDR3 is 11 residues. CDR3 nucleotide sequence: TGTGCCAGCAGTCCCGTCTACGAGCAGTACTTC. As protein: CASSPVYEQYF.

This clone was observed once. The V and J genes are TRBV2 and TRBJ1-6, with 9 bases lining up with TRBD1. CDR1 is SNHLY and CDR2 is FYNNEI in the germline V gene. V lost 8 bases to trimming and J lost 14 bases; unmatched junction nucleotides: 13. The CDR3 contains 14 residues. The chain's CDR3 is CASDTGTGLFSLHF. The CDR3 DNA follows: TGTGCCAGCGATACCGGGACAGGGCTATTCTCCCTCCACTTT.

The CDR3: CASSLYSGADVEQYF. CDR3 DNA: TGTGCCAGCAGCTTATATTCGGGGGCCGACGTCGAGCAGTACTTC. V gene TRBV7-3 combines with J gene TRBJ2-7; the D call may be TRBD1 or TRBD2 (6 bases each). The ends were cut back, 2 bases at V and 6 bases at J, with 17 bases in the middle. CDR3 size: 15 residues. CDR1 is SGHTA and CDR2 is FQGTGA in the germline V gene.

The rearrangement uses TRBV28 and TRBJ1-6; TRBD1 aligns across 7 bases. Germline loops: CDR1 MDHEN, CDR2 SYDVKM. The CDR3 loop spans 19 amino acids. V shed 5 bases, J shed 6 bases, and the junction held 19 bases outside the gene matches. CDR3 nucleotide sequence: TGTGCCAGCAGTAACATGGGACAGATGCGCGTTTCGGGTAATTCACCCCTCCACTTT. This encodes CASSNMGQMRVSGNSPLHF.

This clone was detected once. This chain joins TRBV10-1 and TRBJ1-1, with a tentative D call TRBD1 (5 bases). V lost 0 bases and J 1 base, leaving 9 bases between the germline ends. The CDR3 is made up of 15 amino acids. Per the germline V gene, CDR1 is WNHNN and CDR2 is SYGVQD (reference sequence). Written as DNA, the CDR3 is TGCGCCAGCAGTGAGTCCGGAAGGGGGAACACTGAAGCTTTCTTT. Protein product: CASSESGRGNTEAFF.

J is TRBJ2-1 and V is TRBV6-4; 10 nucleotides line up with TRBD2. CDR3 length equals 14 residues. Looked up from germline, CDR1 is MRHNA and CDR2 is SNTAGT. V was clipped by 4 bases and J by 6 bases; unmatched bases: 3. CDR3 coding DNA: TGTGCCAGCAGTGGGGCTAGCGGGGGCAATGAGCAGTTCTTC. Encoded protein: CASSGASGGNEQFF.

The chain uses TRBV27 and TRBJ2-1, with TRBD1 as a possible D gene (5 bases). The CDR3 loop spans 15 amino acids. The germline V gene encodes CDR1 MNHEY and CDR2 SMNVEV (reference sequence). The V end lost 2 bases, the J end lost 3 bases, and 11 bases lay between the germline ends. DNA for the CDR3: TGTGCCAGCAGTTTAAAGGGGCGTAGCTACAATGAGCAGTTCTTC. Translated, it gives CASSLKGRSYNEQFF.

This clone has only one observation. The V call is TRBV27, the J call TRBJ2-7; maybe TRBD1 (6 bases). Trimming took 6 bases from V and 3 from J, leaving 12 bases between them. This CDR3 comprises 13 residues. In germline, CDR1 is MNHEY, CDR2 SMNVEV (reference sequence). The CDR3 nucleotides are TGTGCCAGCAGACAGGGCTCCTACTACGAGCAGTACTTC. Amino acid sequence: CASRQGSYYEQYF.

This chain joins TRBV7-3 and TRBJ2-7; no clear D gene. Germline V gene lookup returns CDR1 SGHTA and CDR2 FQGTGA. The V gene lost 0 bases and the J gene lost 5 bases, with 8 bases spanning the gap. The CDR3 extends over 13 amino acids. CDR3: CASSLTVADEQYF. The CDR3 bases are TGTGCCAGCAGCTTAACGGTAGCTGACGAGCAGTACTTC.

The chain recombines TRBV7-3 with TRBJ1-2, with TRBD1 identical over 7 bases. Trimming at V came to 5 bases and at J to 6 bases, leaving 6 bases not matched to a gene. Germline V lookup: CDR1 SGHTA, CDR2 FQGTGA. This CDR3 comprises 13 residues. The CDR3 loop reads CASSRSGGDGYTF. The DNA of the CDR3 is TGTGCCAGCAGCCGGTCAGGGGGAGATGGCTACACCTTC. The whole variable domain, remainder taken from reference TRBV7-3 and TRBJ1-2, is GAGVSQTPSNKVTEKGKYVELRCDPISGHTALYWYRQSLGQGPEFLIYFQGTGAADDSGLPNDRFFAVRPEGSVSTLKIQRTERGDSAVYLCASSRSGGDGYTFGSGTRLTVV.

In nucleotides, the CDR3 is TGTGCCAGCAGTACGACAGCCCCAGGGCGCTATGGCTACACCTTC. Its protein is CASSTTAPGRYGYTF. The chain links TRBV28 to TRBJ1-2; TRBD1 is a possible D gene (5 bases). This CDR3 has 15 residues. Germline CDR1 MDHEN, CDR2 SYDVKM. V lost 5 bases, J lost 4 bases, and 17 bases lay in between.

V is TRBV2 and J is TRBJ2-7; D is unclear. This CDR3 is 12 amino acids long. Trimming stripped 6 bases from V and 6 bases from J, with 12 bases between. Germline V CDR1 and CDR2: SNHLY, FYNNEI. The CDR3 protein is CASSPPPSEQYF. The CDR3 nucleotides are TGTGCCAGCAGCCCTCCTCCATCCGAGCAGTACTTC.

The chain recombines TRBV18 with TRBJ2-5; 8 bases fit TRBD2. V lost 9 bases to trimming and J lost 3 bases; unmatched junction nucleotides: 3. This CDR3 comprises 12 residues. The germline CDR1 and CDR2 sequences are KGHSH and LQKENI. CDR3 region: CASSAGEETQYF. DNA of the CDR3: TGTGCCAGTTCAGCGGGGGAAGAGACCCAGTACTTC.

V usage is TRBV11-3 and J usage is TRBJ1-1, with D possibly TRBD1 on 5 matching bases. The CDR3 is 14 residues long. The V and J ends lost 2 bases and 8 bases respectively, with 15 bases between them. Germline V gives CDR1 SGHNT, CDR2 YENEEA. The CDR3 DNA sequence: TGTGCCAGCAGCTTAATACGGGAGGGGTTGGAAGCTTTCTTT. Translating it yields CASSLIREGLEAFF.

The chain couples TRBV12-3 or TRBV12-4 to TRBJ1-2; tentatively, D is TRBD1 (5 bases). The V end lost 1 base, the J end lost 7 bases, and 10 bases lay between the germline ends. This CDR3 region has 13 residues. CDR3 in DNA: TGTGCCAGCAGTTTAGAAAGACAGAGTGGCTACACCTTC. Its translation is CASSLERQSGYTF.

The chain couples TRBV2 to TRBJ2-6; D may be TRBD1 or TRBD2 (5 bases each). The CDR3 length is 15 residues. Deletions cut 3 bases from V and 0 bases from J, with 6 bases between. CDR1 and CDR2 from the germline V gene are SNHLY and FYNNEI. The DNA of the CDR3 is TGTGCCAGCAGTGATGGGGGCTCTGGGGCCAACGTCCTGACTTTC. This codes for CASSDGGSGANVLTF.

CDR3 amino acids: CASSRAENTEAFF. The DNA of the CDR3 is TGTGCCAGCAGTAGAGCAGAGAACACTGAAGCTTTCTTT. V is TRBV12-3 or TRBV12-4 and J is TRBJ1-1, with D uncertain. This CDR3 has 13 amino acids. The V end was cut by 5 bases, the J end by 1 base, with 8 bases between.

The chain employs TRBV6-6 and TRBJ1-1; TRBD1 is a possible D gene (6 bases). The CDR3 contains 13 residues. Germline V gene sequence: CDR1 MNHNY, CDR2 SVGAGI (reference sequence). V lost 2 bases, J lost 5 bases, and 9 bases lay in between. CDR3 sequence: CASSYEGGTEAFF. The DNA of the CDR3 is TGTGCCAGCAGTTACGAGGGGGGAACTGAAGCTTTCTTT.

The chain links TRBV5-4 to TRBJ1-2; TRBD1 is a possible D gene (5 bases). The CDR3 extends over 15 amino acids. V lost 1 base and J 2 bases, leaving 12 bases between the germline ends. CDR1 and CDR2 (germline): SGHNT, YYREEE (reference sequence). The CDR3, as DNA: TGTGCCAGCAGCTTGTTGCGGGGGACGAACTATGGCTACACCTTC. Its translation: CASSLLRGTNYGYTF.

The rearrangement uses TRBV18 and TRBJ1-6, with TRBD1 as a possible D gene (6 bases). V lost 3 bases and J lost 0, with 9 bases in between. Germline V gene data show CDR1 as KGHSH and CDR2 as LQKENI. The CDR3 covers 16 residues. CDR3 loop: CASSPDSISYNSPLHF. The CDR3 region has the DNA TGTGCCAGCTCACCGGACAGTATCTCCTATAATTCACCCCTCCACTTT.

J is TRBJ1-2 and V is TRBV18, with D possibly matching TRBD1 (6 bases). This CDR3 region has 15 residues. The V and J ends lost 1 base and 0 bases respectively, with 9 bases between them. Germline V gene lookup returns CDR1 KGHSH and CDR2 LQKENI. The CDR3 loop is CASSPRQEANYGYTF. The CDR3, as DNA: TGTGCCAGCTCACCACGACAGGAAGCTAACTATGGCTACACCTTC.

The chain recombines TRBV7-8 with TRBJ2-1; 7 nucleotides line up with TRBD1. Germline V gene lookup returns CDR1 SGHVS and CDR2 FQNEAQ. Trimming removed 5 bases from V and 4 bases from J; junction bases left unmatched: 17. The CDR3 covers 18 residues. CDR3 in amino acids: CASSKDRFKGAVYNEQFF. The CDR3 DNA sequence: TGTGCCAGCAGCAAGGACAGATTTAAGGGGGCGGTTTACAATGAGCAGTTCTTC. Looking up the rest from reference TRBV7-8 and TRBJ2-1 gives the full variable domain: GAGVSQSPRYKVAKRGQDVALRCDPISGHVSLFWYQQALGQGPEFLTYFQNEAQLDKSGLPSDRFFAERPEGSVSTLKIQRTQQEDSAVYLCASSKDRFKGAVYNEQFFGPGTRLTVL.

The CDR3 bases are TGTGCCAGCAGCCCAAAGAGGGTGGAGACCCAGTACTTC. Amino acids: CASSPKRVETQYF. The chain joins TRBV14 to TRBJ2-5; TRBD2 might be the D (5 bases). Germline CDR1 SGHDN, CDR2 FVKESK. The CDR3 has 13 amino acids. With 4 bases removed from V and 5 bases from J, the gap between germline ends came to 11 bases.

For the CDR3, the DNA is TGTGCCAGCAGCTTAGAACGGACAGTGAACACTGAAGCTTTCTTT. It encodes CASSLERTVNTEAFF. The V and J genes are TRBV7-8 and TRBJ1-1; the D gene is possibly TRBD1 (6 bases). Germline-derived CDR1 and CDR2 are SGHVS and FQNEAQ. V was shortened by 1 base and J by 0 bases, with 9 bases between the two germline ends. The CDR3 spans 15 residues. The entire variable domain, with the rest obtained from reference TRBV7-8 and TRBJ1-1, is as follows: GAGVSQSPRYKVAKRGQDVALRCDPISGHVSLFWYQQALGQGPEFLTYFQNEAQLDKSGLPSDRFFAERPEGSVSTLKIQRTQQEDSAVYLCASSLERTVNTEAFFGQGTRLTVV.

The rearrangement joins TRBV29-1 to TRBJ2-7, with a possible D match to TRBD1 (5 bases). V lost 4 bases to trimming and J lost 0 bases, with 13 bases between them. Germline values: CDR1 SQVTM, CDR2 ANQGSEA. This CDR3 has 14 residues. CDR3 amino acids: CSVVAGLSSYEQYF. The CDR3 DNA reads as TGCAGCGTTGTAGCAGGGCTTTCCTCCTACGAGCAGTACTTC.